This T cell receptor (beta chain) was captured in a study of regulatory T cells in long-lasting Graves disease. There are many counts of this clonotype. Time point: newly diagnosed GD, antithyroid drugs for less than 3 months. Construction of the TCR library relied on RNA isolated from PBMCs. The CDR3 loop spans 16 amino acids. The germline V gene encodes CDR1 SGHTA and CDR2 FQGNSA. V was clipped by 1 base and J by 1 base; unmatched bases: 1. Arm-PCR of CDR3 regions and iRepertoire HTBI primers were used to build TCR beta libraries. TCRdb fed the multiplex PCR reads into MiXCR, producing one record per CDR3 protein. The sample gives about 530,000 distinct CDR3 sequences, roughly 16% of which show up once; 20% to 25% is in the top ten. This sample was also put to use in a study of T cells in Graves' hyperthyroidism and ophthalmopathy.

The receptor's source is a woman aged 35-65 years with Graves disease. This chain links TRBV7-2 with TRBJ2-3; 11 bases match TRBD2. The sample here was peripheral blood mononuclear cells (PBMCs), taken at new diagnosis, from a patient treated with antithyroid drugs. DNA for the CDR3: TGTGCCAGCAGCTTAGTAGCGGGGGGGCGCACAGATACGCAGTATTTT. Translating it yields CASSLVAGGRTDTQYF.